A selection of T cell receptor beta chains follows, all from one sample in a study of T cell responses to AZD1222 COVID-19 vaccine. Method: immunoSEQ multiplex PCR; TCRdb's copy keeps in-frame clones and lacks some. The repertoire holds around 130,000 clones, with 90% as singletons. The material sequenced was peripheral blood, taken 28 days after the second dose of the MenACWY control vaccine. The receptors were sampled from an adult who received the MenACWY meningococcal vaccine as a control. Each CDR3 is given with its conserved first and last residue. The D gene is left open where the match is weak. For some rows the clone size is stated as once, few or many, or as a class when expanded; others skip it.

D gene	V gene	J gene	clone size	CDR3 DNA	CDR3 protein
.	TRBV19	TRBJ2-2	medium-sized	TGTGCCAGTACCCCGGGACCTGCCGGGGAGCTGTTTTTT	CASTPGPAGELFF
.	TRBV15	TRBJ2-7	.	TGTGCCACCAGCAGAAGTACAGATGGGGGCTACGAGCAGTACTTC	CATSRSTDGGYEQYF
TRBD2	TRBV6-4	TRBJ2-1	.	TGTGCCAGCAGTGAAGAACTAGCGGGGCACAATGAGCAGTTCTTC	CASSEELAGHNEQFF
.	TRBV3-1/TRBV3-2	TRBJ2-1	.	TGTGCCAGCAGCCGGCTGGGGTACAATGAGCAGTTCTTC	CASSRLGYNEQFF
TRBD2	TRBV24-1	TRBJ2-1	.	TGTGCCACCAGTGACCCAGCGGGAGTTTTGGATGAGCAGTTCTTC	CATSDPAGVLDEQFF
.	TRBV4-3	TRBJ1-6	.	TGCGCCAGCAGCCAAGGTTCCAAACTAACAGGTTCACCCCTCCACTTT	CASSQGSKLTGSPLHF
.	TRBV28	TRBJ2-7	.	TGTGCCAGCGGTCCTGCCGGGACACTCTTCGAGCAGTACTTC	CASGPAGTLFEQYF
.	TRBV9	TRBJ2-5	.	TGTGCCAGCAACAAACAGGACAACCAAGAGACCCAGTACTTC	CASNKQDNQETQYF
.	TRBV19	TRBJ2-1	.	TGTGCCAGTAGTGGCAGTAGCTCCTACAATGAGCAGTTCTTC	CASSGSSSYNEQFF
TRBD1	TRBV28	TRBJ1-3	few	TGTGCCAGCAGTTTCAGGGTAGGGGGCGGAAACACCATATATTTT	CASSFRVGGGNTIYF
.	TRBV2	TRBJ1-5	.	TGTGCCACTCAGCGGGTTAGCAATCAGCCCCAGCATTTT	CATQRVSNQPQHF
.	TRBV5-1	TRBJ1-5	.	TGCGCCAGCAGCTTGGCGGGAGGGCCCAATCAGCCCCAGCATTTT	CASSLAGGPNQPQHF
.	TRBV18	TRBJ1-1	.	TGTGCCAGCTCACCAACACAGGAGAACACTGAAGCTTTCTTT	CASSPTQENTEAFF
TRBD2	TRBV10-3	TRBJ2-7	.	TGTGCCATCACCTCAGGACTAGCGGAGGCCTACGAGCAGTACTTC	CAITSGLAEAYEQYF
.	TRBV11-2	TRBJ1-4	.	TGTGCCAGCAGCTTAGGGACAGCAACAACTAATGAAAAACTGTTTTTT	CASSLGTATTNEKLFF
TRBD1	TRBV20-1	TRBJ1-5	.	TGCAGTGCTAGTCCGCTGGGACAGGGCCCCAATCAGCCCCAGCATTTT	CSASPLGQGPNQPQHF
TRBD1	TRBV3-1/TRBV3-2	TRBJ2-3	.	TGTGCCAGCAGCCAAGGACAGGGAACACACATAGATACGCAGTATTTT	CASSQGQGTHIDTQYF
.	TRBV11-2	TRBJ2-2	.	TGTGCCAGCAGCTCGATACAGGACACCGGGGAGCTGTTTTTT	CASSSIQDTGELFF
.	TRBV11-2	TRBJ1-6	.	TGTGCCAGCAGCTTAAGTATCGGGCTTGGTTCACCCCTCCACTTT	CASSLSIGLGSPLHF